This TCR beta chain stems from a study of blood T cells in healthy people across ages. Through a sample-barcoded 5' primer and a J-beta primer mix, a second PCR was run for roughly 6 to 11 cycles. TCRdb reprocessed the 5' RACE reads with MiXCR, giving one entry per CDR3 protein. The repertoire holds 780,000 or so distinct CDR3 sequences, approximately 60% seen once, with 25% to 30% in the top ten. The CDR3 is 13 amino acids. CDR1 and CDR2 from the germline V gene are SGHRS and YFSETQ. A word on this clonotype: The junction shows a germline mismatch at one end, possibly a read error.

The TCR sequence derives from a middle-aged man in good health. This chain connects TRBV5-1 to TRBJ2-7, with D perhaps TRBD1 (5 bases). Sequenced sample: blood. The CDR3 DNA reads TGCGCCTGCAGCGTATTAGGGGATTACGAGCAGTACTTC. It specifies CACSVLGDYEQYF.